The present T cell receptor beta chain was sequenced within a study of response to subunit inactivated influenza vaccine (dated by TCRdb to the late 2010s). With respect to the entire study: The study used deep quantitative T cell receptor repertoire profiling to track responses to a trivalent subunit inactivated influenza vaccine. What the authors observed across the whole study: The authors suggested that each seasonal influenza vaccination may recruit only a limited number of new T cells.

Regarding this clonotype: The specificity of this receptor is unknown. No clone much larger than this one lies a single base away; base qualities are absent.

Receptor libraries were prepared by RT-PCR. Sequencing instrument: Illumina HiSeq 2500. TCRdb passed the public sequencing reads through fastp at Q25 and MiXCR, retaining productive beta sequences. CDR3 protein duplicates are merged, each entry listing the most common genes and DNA. This sample lists about 570,000 distinct CDR3 sequences; 11% were detected once. The biggest ten clones account for approximately 10% of the sample. From cysteine to phenylalanine, the CDR3 is 14 amino acids long. Just the 42-base CDR3 DNA is kept, in frame starting at base 1. V lost 6 bases and J lost 0 bases; the stretch between them is 6 bases long. Reading the germline V gene (reference sequence) gives CDR1 LNHDA and CDR2 SQIVND. The same sample was also used in a study of T cells expressing NK-cell markers. As the second publication notes: TCR beta cDNA libraries were made by 5'RACE template switching that added a universal primer site and unique molecular identifiers. In sorted CD3+CD56+NKG2C+, CD3+CD56+NKG2C- and CD3+CD56-NKG2C+ T-cell subsets from several donors, TCR beta-chain repertoires were profiled. Seven of the eight sequenced donors were HCMV-seropositive and one was HCMV-seronegative. In several experiments an anti-gammadeltaTCR antibody was added to restrict sorting to alphabetaTCR-expressing T cells. In over 5 donors, the dominant CD3+CD56+NKG2C+ clonotypes were among the top 10 CD8+ clonotypes and accounted for roughly 1.0-8% of CD8+ T cells. Those dominant clonotypes were again the most abundant among CD3+CD56-NKG2C+ cells in four donors, at about 28.3-60.1%. It remained unclear whether the expanded NKG2C-expressing T cell clones were specific for HCMV antigens. The eight sequenced donors were randomly selected healthy volunteers, three men and five women. HCMV-specific IgG was detected in serum with a commercial ELISA kit to determine HCMV serostatus. Peripheral blood mononuclear cells were isolated from blood by Ficoll density gradient centrifugation. For a handful of donors, unsorted PBMC were also used to sequence bulk peripheral blood T-cell repertoires. cDNA synthesis was primed from the TCR beta constant segment and was followed by two successive PCR amplification steps. Illumina HiSeq 2000/2500, MiSeq or NextSeq was used to sequence libraries as 2 x 150 bp reads. MIGEC was used to demultiplex reads and group reads by UMI, and MiTCR was used to assemble and quantify clonotypes. To exclude erroneous sequences, only TCR cDNA sequences supported by at least two reads were retained. The tcR package was used for downstream repertoire analysis, and clonotypes were matched across fractions by CDR3 nucleotide sequence plus V segment. VDJmatch was used to annotate antigen specificity against VDJdb, with one amino acid substitution in CDR3 permitted.

Rearrangement joined TRBV19 to TRBJ2-6; no D gene call is confident. The receptor was isolated from a man aged 50-60 years who received an inactivated influenza vaccine. Donor details come from another sample of the same person, matched by shared clones. Sequences were derived from PBMCs from blood, sampled on the day of vaccination. The bases read TGTGCCAGTAGCTTCCGCTCTGGGGCCAACGTCCTGACTTTC. Its amino acids are CASSFRSGANVLTF.